The T cell receptor beta chain described here comes from a study of beta chain features in type 1 diabetes. Study context: Age, gender and cell yields were alike across patients and healthy donors. Study-level results: The cDNA sequencing approach could over-represent high-TCR-expressing cells. Moderate yet significant TCRB CDR3 shortening was seen in Type 1 diabetes patients in all four CD4+ subsets.

Investigators reverse transcribed all isolated RNA, so they sequenced expressed TCRB transcripts. TCRdb keeps only in-frame clones here, not all; method: immunoSEQ multiplex PCR. The sample comprises 150,000 to 200,000 clones, around 63% of which are singletons, and nearly 0.09% rests with the top ten. The trim removed 0 bases at V and 3 bases at J, leaving 10 bases unmatched. The CDR3 contains 19 residues. As concerns this clone: What it binds is not known.

The chain carries TRBV23-1 and TRBJ2-7, with TRBD2 identical over 14 bases. TRBV23-1 is an open reading frame, and its role is uncertain. This TCR derives from a young man with type 1 diabetes. Source material: naive CD4+ T cells from blood. The CDR3 region is CASSQSQDKGLAGDYEQYF. CDR3 DNA sequence: TGCGCCAGCAGTCAATCTCAGGACAAGGGACTAGCGGGAGACTACGAGCAGTACTTC.